This is a list of T cell receptor beta chains from one sample in a study of beta chain features in type 1 diabetes. Sequencing used immunoSEQ multiplex PCR; TCRdb keeps in-frame clones, though not all of them. The sample gives fewer than 350,000 clones, around 7.3% of which show up once; roughly 0.94% is in the top ten. The sample taken for sequencing was central memory CD4+ T cells from blood. The receptors stem from a woman younger than 35 in good health. CDR3s include the opening cysteine and the closing phenylalanine or tryptophan. Fields, in order: D gene, V gene, J gene, clone size, CDR3 DNA, CDR3 protein. The D gene is left open where the match is weak. Size values are once, few and many counts, or a class for expanded clones, and some rows have none.

>TRBD1|TRBV5-1|TRBJ1-1|few
TGCGCCAGCAGCCTCACGACAGGGAAGAGAACTGAAGCTTTCTTT
CASSLTTGKRTEAFF
>TRBD1|TRBV7-2|TRBJ2-5|.
TGTGCCAGCAGCCCCGGGACAGCGGTAGAGACCCAGTACTTC
CASSPGTAVETQYF
>.|TRBV2|TRBJ2-3|.
TGTGCCAGCAGTGAAGGGACAGATACGCAGTATTTT
CASSEGTDTQYF
>.|TRBV4-2|TRBJ1-2|few
TGTGCCAGCAGCCAAGAAGGTGACTATGGCTACACCTTC
CASSQEGDYGYTF
>.|TRBV5-1|TRBJ2-7|.
TGCGCCAGCCGGGGGCAGGGGGCCTACGAGCAGTACTTC
CASRGQGAYEQYF
>TRBD1|TRBV18|TRBJ1-1|few
TGTGCCACCTCATCCGGGACAGGGGACACTGAAGCTTTCTTT
CATSSGTGDTEAFF
>TRBD1|TRBV14|TRBJ1-4|.
TGTGCCAGCAGCCGGGACAGTTTCGAAAAACTGTTTTTT
CASSRDSFEKLFF
>.|TRBV5-6|TRBJ2-5|.
TGTGCCAGCAGCTTTAGGAGGATGGAGACCCAGTACTTC
CASSFRRMETQYF
>.|TRBV7-2|TRBJ2-5|.
TGTGCCAGCAGCTTAGGAAGGGGACTTTCTCGGGAGACCCAGTACTTC
CASSLGRGLSRETQYF
>.|TRBV5-4|TRBJ1-1|few
TGTGCCAGCAGCCGCGGGAGGGAGAACACTGAAGCTTTCTTT
CASSRGRENTEAFF
>TRBD1|TRBV11-2|TRBJ2-5|.
TGTGCCAGCAGCCCAGACAGGGTGGAGACCCAGTACTTC
CASSPDRVETQYF
>.|TRBV6-6|TRBJ1-1|few
TGTGCCATCAGTGGAGTAATTGGGGCGGGCACTGAAGCTTTCTTT
CAISGVIGAGTEAFF
>.|TRBV2|TRBJ2-7|few
TGTGCCAGCAGTGTTAACCGCGGAGCGAACTCCTACGAGCAGTACTTC
CASSVNRGANSYEQYF
>.|TRBV28|TRBJ1-1|.
TGTGCCAGCATACGAGGCGGGCTGAACACTGAAGCTTTCTTT
CASIRGGLNTEAFF
>TRBD2|TRBV5-5|TRBJ2-1|few
TGTGCCAGCAGGCCTCTTTCTAGCGGGAGCTCCTACAATGAGCAGTTCTTC
CASRPLSSGSSYNEQFF
>.|TRBV7-3|TRBJ2-3|few
TGTGCCAGCAGCTTACCGGGGCACACAGATACGCAGTATTTT
CASSLPGHTDTQYF
>.|TRBV7-9|TRBJ2-4|many
TGTGCCAGCAGCTTGGTAGCTGGGGCCAAAAACATTCAGTACTTC
CASSLVAGAKNIQYF
>TRBD2|TRBV25-1|TRBJ2-1|.
TGTGCCACTGGACTAGCGGGAGTCAATGAGCAGTTCTTC
CATGLAGVNEQFF
>.|TRBV6-6|TRBJ1-1|.
TGTGCCAGCACAGGACGGTCCAACACTGAAGCTTTCTTT
CASTGRSNTEAFF
>.|TRBV15|TRBJ2-5|.
TGTGCCACCAGCAGAGGAGGTGGAGAAGAGACCCAGTACTTC
CATSRGGGEETQYF
>.|TRBV28|TRBJ2-4|many
TGTGCCAGCAGGGGTGTGGGAAACATTCAGTACTTC
CASRGVGNIQYF
>TRBD1|TRBV2|TRBJ1-2|few
TGTGCCAGCAGTCAACAGGGGAGCTATGGCTACACCTTC
CASSQQGSYGYTF
>.|TRBV20-1|TRBJ1-2|.
TGCAGTGCTAGAGAACTTAATGGCTACACCTTC
CSARELNGYTF
>TRBD2|TRBV9|TRBJ2-1|few
TGTGCCAGCAGCGTAGTCCCTAGCGGGGAGTACAATGAGCAGTTCTTC
CASSVVPSGEYNEQFF
>TRBD1|TRBV18|TRBJ1-1|.
TGTGCCAGCTCACCTACACCGACAGGGGAGGGCTTATTT
CASSPTPTGEGLF
>.|TRBV19|TRBJ2-2|many
TGTGCCGCGGGCGGTATGGCGAACACCGGGGAGCTGTTTTTT
CAAGGMANTGELFF
>.|TRBV19|TRBJ2-3|few
TGTGCCAGTAGCCGACTAACTAGCACAGATACGCAGTATTTT
CASSRLTSTDTQYF
>.|TRBV18|TRBJ2-2|.
TGTGCCAGCTCACCCCGGCAGGGTGAGGTCACCGGGGAGCTGTTTTTT
CASSPRQGEVTGELFF
>.|TRBV2|TRBJ1-2|.
TGTGCCAGCAGTGAAGCAGGCATAAGCGGAAACTATGGCTACACCTTC
CASSEAGISGNYGYTF
>TRBD2|TRBV5-4|TRBJ2-5|many
TGTGCCAGCAGCCGACCGGCGGGAGGGACAGAGACCCAGTACTTC
CASSRPAGGTETQYF
>.|TRBV28|TRBJ1-4|many
TGTGCCAGCAGTCGAAAGGTTTCGGGACAAAAACTGTTTTTT
CASSRKVSGQKLFF
>.|TRBV7-2|TRBJ2-2|few
TGTGCCAGCAGCTTAGGGCCCCAGGGCAGGGACGGGGAGCTGTTTTTT
CASSLGPQGRDGELFF
>.|TRBV5-1|TRBJ2-7|.
TGCGCCAGCAGCTTTGACTCCGCGGCGGAGCAGTACTTC
CASSFDSAAEQYF
>TRBD2|TRBV6-1|TRBJ2-7|.
TGTGCCAGCAGCGAGTCGGGACTAGCTCCCTACGAGCAGTACTTC
CASSESGLAPYEQYF
>TRBD2|TRBV19|TRBJ2-7|many
TGTGCCAGTAGTATTGGACTAGCGGGCGCCTACGAGCAGTACTTC
CASSIGLAGAYEQYF
>TRBD2|TRBV29-1|TRBJ2-5|.
TGCAGCAAGGGACTAGCGGGGGGTGGGCAAGAGACCCAGTACTTC
CSKGLAGGGQETQYF
>.|TRBV7-3|TRBJ2-3|few
TGTGCCAGCAGTGGGACACACGGCACAGATACGCAGTATTTT
CASSGTHGTDTQYF
>.|TRBV28|TRBJ1-1|few
TGTGCCAGCAGTTCACCCTCCGGGAACCCCTCGGGGGCTTTCTTT
CASSSPSGNPSGAFF
>.|TRBV6-5|TRBJ2-3|few
TGTGCCAGCGATGCGGGGGCTGTGAATACGCAGTATTTT
CASDAGAVNTQYF
>.|TRBV9|TRBJ2-2|few
TGTGCCAGCAGCGTAGAAAGTGCCGGGGAGCTGTTTTTT
CASSVESAGELFF
>TRBD2|TRBV7-6|TRBJ2-1|many
TGTGCCAGCAGCCTGACTAGCGGGAGCGCAAATGAGCAGTTCTTC
CASSLTSGSANEQFF
>TRBD1|TRBV19|TRBJ2-1|few
TGTGCCAGTAGCAGGGGGAATGAGCAGTTCTTC
CASSRGNEQFF
>TRBD1|TRBV5-1|TRBJ2-4|few
TGCGCCAGCAGCTTGGGGGGACAGGAAAGTATCATTCAGTACTTC
CASSLGGQESIIQYF
>.|TRBV4-2|TRBJ2-2|few
TGTGCCAGCAGCCTGACGAGGGAGCTGTTTTTT
CASSLTRELFF
>.|TRBV10-3|TRBJ1-5|many
TGTGCCATCAGTGAGTCCGGGAGACTTAATCAGCCCCAGCATTTT
CAISESGRLNQPQHF
>TRBD2|TRBV7-8|TRBJ2-1|few
TGTGCCAGCAGCTCTGCGAGCGGGAGGTCCTCGGTTGAGCAGTTCTTC
CASSSASGRSSVEQFF
>TRBD1|TRBV6-5|TRBJ1-2|.
TGTGCCAGCAGTTACTCGAACAGGGGGCTCAATGGCTACACCTTC
CASSYSNRGLNGYTF
>.|TRBV4-1|TRBJ1-4|few
TGCGCCAGCAGCCTCAAACCTGCCAACGTGGGGGAAAAACTGTTTTTT
CASSLKPANVGEKLFF
>.|TRBV4-3|TRBJ1-5|.
TGCGCCAGCAGTAGGGGGGACAATCAGCCCCAGCATTTT
CASSRGDNQPQHF
>.|TRBV27|TRBJ1-1|.
TGTGCCAGCAGTTTAAGGGTTCTTTTCGGAGCGGACACTGAAGCTTTCTTT
CASSLRVLFGADTEAFF
>TRBD1|TRBV29-1|TRBJ2-5|.
TGCAGCAAGACAGGGGGCGAAGAGACCCAGTACTTC
CSKTGGEETQYF
>.|TRBV5-1|TRBJ1-4|.
TGCGCCAGCAGCCGGGACGGTGGGGAAAAACTGTTTTTT
CASSRDGGEKLFF
>.|TRBV7-2|TRBJ2-4|few
TGTGCCAGCAGGGCCGGGTTGGGGGCCAAAAACATTCAGTACTTC
CASRAGLGAKNIQYF
>.|TRBV2|TRBJ2-1|few
TGTGCCAGCAGCTTCCATACGGGGAATGAGCAGTTCTTC
CASSFHTGNEQFF
>TRBD2|TRBV7-9|TRBJ2-1|few
TGTGCCAGCAGCTTCCTTGCGGGAGATGGGATGAATGAGCAGTTCTTC
CASSFLAGDGMNEQFF